Presented here are 4 T cell receptor beta chains from one specimen sequenced in a study of blood T cell repertoires in COVID-19 (TCRdb year 2020). Libraries were prepared through the immunoSEQ multiplex PCR assay. TCRdb took this table from immuneACCESS and kept in-frame rearrangements with V and J called. Such tables lack part of the clones; where checked against another copy, unresolved V genes explain under half of the gap, and the rest is unexplained. For this sample the table gives under 350,000 clones, of which roughly 90% were detected only once. The top ten constitute around 6.8% of the sample. Sequencing used peripheral blood. The receptors were gathered from a woman in her 30s with COVID-19, enrolled during active disease.

The rearrangement joins TRBV2 to TRBJ2-7, with TRBD2 as a possible D gene (6 bases). CDR1 and CDR2 (germline): SNHLY, FYNNEI. The CDR3 totals 14 residues. V was trimmed by 1 base and J by 2 bases, leaving 9 bases between them. The CDR3 is CASSEGRETYEQYF. Here the CDR3 DNA reads TGTGCCAGCAGTGAAGGACGGGAGACCTACGAGCAGTACTTC. The full variable domain, its missing parts supplied by reference TRBV2 and TRBJ2-7, is EPEVTQTPSHQVTQMGQEVILRCVPISNHLYFYWYRQILGQKVEFLVSFYNNEISEKSEIFDDQFSVERPDGSNFTLKIRSTKLEDSAMYFCASSEGRETYEQYFGPGTRLTVT.

This chain connects TRBV5-8 to TRBJ2-1; a weak D match, TRBD2 (6 bases). Germline V CDR1 and CDR2: SGHTS, YDEGEE. Trimming took off 4 bases at V and 10 bases at J, with 21 bases between the two ends. The CDR3 covers 15 residues. CDR3 amino acids: CASSLGDSRSREQFF. The CDR3 bases are TGTGCCAGCAGCCTGGGGGACTCACGATCCAGGGAGCAGTTCTTC.

The chain uses TRBV9 and TRBJ2-7; 7 nucleotides line up with TRBD2. After removal of 3 bases from V and 6 bases from J, the junction contained 6 bases not matched to a gene. There are 13 residues in the CDR3. Germline CDR1 reads SGDLS; CDR2 reads YYNGEE. The CDR3 region has the DNA TGTGCCAGCAGCGGGGAGGGTAAGGGCGAGCAGTACTTC. Translating gives CASSGEGKGEQYF.

This clone has a single count. This sequence joins TRBV5-5 and TRBJ1-5; 8 bases match TRBD1. Germline V CDR1 and CDR2: SGHKS, YYEKEE (reference sequence). The junction had 7 bases not matched to a gene; V was cut back by 0 bases and J by 14 bases. The CDR3 runs to 13 residues. Here the CDR3 reads CASSLAKMGQEHF. In DNA, the CDR3 is TGTGCCAGCAGCTTGGCCAAGATGGGACAGGAGCATTTT. The entire variable domain, with the rest obtained from reference TRBV5-5 and TRBJ1-5, is as follows: DAGVTQSPTHLIKTRGQQVTLRCSPISGHKSVSWYQQVLGQGPQFIFQYYEKEERGRGNFPDRFSARQFPNYSSELNVNALLLGDSALYLCASSLAKMGQEHFGDGTRLSIL.